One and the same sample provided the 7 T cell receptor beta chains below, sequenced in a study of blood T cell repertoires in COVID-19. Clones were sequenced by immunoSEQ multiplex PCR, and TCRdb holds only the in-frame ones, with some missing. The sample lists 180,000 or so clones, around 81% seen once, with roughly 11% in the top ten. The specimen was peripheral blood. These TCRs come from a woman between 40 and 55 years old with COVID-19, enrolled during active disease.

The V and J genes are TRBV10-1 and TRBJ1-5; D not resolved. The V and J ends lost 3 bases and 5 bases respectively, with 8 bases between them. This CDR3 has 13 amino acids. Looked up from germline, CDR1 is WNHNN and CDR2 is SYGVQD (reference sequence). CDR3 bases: TGCGCCAGCAGTGAAAATCAGTATCAGCCCCAGCATTTT. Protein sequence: CASSENQYQPQHF.

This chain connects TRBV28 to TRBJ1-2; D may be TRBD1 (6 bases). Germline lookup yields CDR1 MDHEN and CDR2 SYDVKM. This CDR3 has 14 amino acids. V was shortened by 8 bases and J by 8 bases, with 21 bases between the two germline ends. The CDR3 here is CASGPYNRDGGYTF. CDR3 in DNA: TGTGCCAGCGGCCCGTATAACAGGGATGGAGGCTACACCTTC.

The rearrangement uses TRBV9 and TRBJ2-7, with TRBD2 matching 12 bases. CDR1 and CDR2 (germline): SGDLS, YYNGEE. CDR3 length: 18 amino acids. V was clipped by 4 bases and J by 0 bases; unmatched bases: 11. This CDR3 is CASSPPASGGESSYEQYV. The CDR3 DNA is TGTGCCAGCAGCCCCCCAGCTAGCGGGGGGGAAAGCTCCTACGAGCAGTACGTC.

CDR3 DNA: TGTGCCAGCAGCGCACAGGATGTCGCTGGAAACACCATATATTTT. Translation: CASSAQDVAGNTIYF. The chain combines TRBV9 with TRBJ1-3, with D possibly matching TRBD1 (5 bases). Per germline, CDR1 SGDLS and CDR2 YYNGEE. The CDR3 length is 15 residues. V lost 3 bases, J lost 2 bases, and 12 bases lay in between.

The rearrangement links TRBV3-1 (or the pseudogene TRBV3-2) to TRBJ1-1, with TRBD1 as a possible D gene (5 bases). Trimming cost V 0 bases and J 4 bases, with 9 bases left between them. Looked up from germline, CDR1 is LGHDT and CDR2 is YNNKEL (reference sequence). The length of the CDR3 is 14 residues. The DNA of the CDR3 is TGTGCCAGCAGCCAAGATCAGGGTATCACTGAAGCTTTCTTT. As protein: CASSQDQGITEAFF.

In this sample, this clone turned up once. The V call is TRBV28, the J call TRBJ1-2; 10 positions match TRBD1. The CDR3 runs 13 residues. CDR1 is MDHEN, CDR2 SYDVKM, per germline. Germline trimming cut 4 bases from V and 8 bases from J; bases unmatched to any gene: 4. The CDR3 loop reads CASSWTGGLGYTF. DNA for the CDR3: TGTGCCAGCAGTTGGACAGGGGGTTTAGGCTACACCTTC.

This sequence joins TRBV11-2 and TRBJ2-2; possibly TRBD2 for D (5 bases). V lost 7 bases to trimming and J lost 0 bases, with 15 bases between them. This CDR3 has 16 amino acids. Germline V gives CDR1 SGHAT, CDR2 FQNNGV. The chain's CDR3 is CASTWRAGPNTGELFF. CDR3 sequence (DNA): TGTGCCAGCACCTGGCGGGCGGGCCCGAACACCGGGGAGCTGTTTTTT.